Listed below are T cell receptor beta chains from one sample, sequenced in a study of metastatic and nonmetastatic thyroid tumors. TCRdb used MiXCR to call clones anew from the PCR reads. The repertoire consists of about 24,000 clones, with about 21% occurring once and the leading ten covering under 15%. The sample comprised blood. All receptors come from a male donor with papillary thyroid cancer or a benign thyroid nodule (not recorded which). Some clones in this sample may be carry-over from other donors' samples. Both conserved end residues are part of each CDR3. A D gene is named only where the DNA matches it firmly. Size values are once, few and many counts, or a class for expanded clones, and some rows have none.

J gene: TRBJ1-1; V gene: TRBV5-1; clone size: many; D gene: TRBD1; CDR3 DNA: TGCGCCAGCAGCTTGAGTGTGTCGGACAGGGCCACTGAAGCTTTCTTT; CDR3 protein: CASSLSVSDRATEAFF
J gene: TRBJ2-1; V gene: TRBV9; clone size: many; D gene: NA; CDR3 DNA: TGTGCCAGCAGCAAAAGTACAAGGGGGGATGAGCAGTTCTTC; CDR3 protein: CASSKSTRGDEQFF
J gene: TRBJ2-1; V gene: TRBV10-1; clone size: NA; D gene: NA; CDR3 DNA: TGCGCCAGCAGTGAGTCGGGGGACTTCAATGAGCAGTTCTTC; CDR3 protein: CASSESGDFNEQFF
J gene: TRBJ2-5; V gene: TRBV12-3/TRBV12-4; clone size: few; D gene: TRBD2; CDR3 DNA: TGTGCCAGCATCCTGACTAGCGGGTTAGAACGGGAAGAGACCCAGTACTTC; CDR3 protein: CASILTSGLEREETQYF
J gene: TRBJ2-3; V gene: TRBV27; clone size: few; D gene: TRBD2; CDR3 DNA: TGTGCCAGCGGGCCTAGCGGAGGGGGCACAGATACGCAGTATTTT; CDR3 protein: CASGPSGGGTDTQYF
J gene: TRBJ1-2; V gene: TRBV2; clone size: many; D gene: TRBD1; CDR3 DNA: TGTGCCAGCAAGGGCCCAGGGGGTTGGAACTATGGCTACACCTTC; CDR3 protein: CASKGPGGWNYGYTF
J gene: TRBJ2-3; V gene: TRBV12-3/TRBV12-4; clone size: NA; D gene: TRBD2; CDR3 DNA: TGTGCCAGCAGTTTATATGGGAGGGAGGGCCCGGCGGATACGCAGTATTTT; CDR3 protein: CASSLYGREGPADTQYF
J gene: TRBJ2-3; V gene: TRBV6-1; clone size: few; D gene: TRBD1; CDR3 DNA: TGTGCCAGCAGTGAAGGGACAGGGGGCGCAGATACGCAGTATTTT; CDR3 protein: CASSEGTGGADTQYF
J gene: TRBJ1-1; V gene: TRBV30; clone size: NA; D gene: NA; CDR3 DNA: TGTGCCTGGAGTGTAATCCAGGAGAACACTGAAGCTTTCTTT; CDR3 protein: CAWSVIQENTEAFF
J gene: TRBJ1-1; V gene: TRBV4-1; clone size: medium-sized; D gene: NA; CDR3 DNA: TGCGCCAGCAGCCAAGATCAGGGGCGGATTAACACTGAAGCTTTCTTT; CDR3 protein: CASSQDQGRINTEAFF
J gene: TRBJ2-7; V gene: TRBV6-1; clone size: NA; D gene: NA; CDR3 DNA: TGTGCCAGCAGTGAAGCGCCATTATCGGAGGGGTGTCACGAGCGGTACTTC; CDR3 protein: CASSEAPLSEGCHERYF
J gene: TRBJ2-5; V gene: TRBV5-1; clone size: many; D gene: TRBD2; CDR3 DNA: TGCGCCAGCAGCCCCAGGGCAGCGGGAGGGCCTCAAGAGACCCAGTACTTC; CDR3 protein: CASSPRAAGGPQETQYF
J gene: TRBJ2-4; V gene: TRBV12-3/TRBV12-4; clone size: many; D gene: NA; CDR3 DNA: TGTGCCAGCAGTTTATTGGGGCTAGCCAAAAACATTCAGTACTTC; CDR3 protein: CASSLLGLAKNIQYF
J gene: TRBJ2-1; V gene: TRBV5-6; clone size: many; D gene: NA; CDR3 DNA: TGTGCCAGCAGCTTGTTCCGGGGCAGGGCATACAATGAGCAGTTCTTC; CDR3 protein: CASSLFRGRAYNEQFF
J gene: TRBJ2-3; V gene: TRBV20-1; clone size: many; D gene: TRBD1; CDR3 DNA: TGCAGTGCCCCCGGACAGGGGGCTAAGTCAGATACGCAGTATTTT; CDR3 protein: CSAPGQGAKSDTQYF
J gene: TRBJ2-3; V gene: TRBV5-1; clone size: NA; D gene: TRBD1; CDR3 DNA: TGCGCCAGCAGGGGACAGGGGTTTACAGATACGCAGTATTTT; CDR3 protein: CASRGQGFTDTQYF
J gene: TRBJ2-7; V gene: TRBV3-1; clone size: NA; D gene: NA; CDR3 DNA: TGTGCCAGCAGCCAGAATGCAGGGACCCGCCTTAGGGAGCAGTACTTC; CDR3 protein: CASSQNAGTRLREQYF
J gene: TRBJ2-7; V gene: TRBV20-1; clone size: medium-sized; D gene: NA; CDR3 DNA: TGCAGTGCTAGAGACAGGGAGGAGTACGAGCAGTACTTC; CDR3 protein: CSARDREEYEQYF
J gene: TRBJ2-1; V gene: TRBV5-6; clone size: NA; D gene: NA; CDR3 DNA: TGTGCCAGCAGCTTGGATCGGAGCTCCTACAATGAGCAGTTCTTC; CDR3 protein: CASSLDRSSYNEQFF
J gene: TRBJ2-7; V gene: TRBV20-1; clone size: many; D gene: NA; CDR3 DNA: TGCAGTGCTCTCAGGAACGAGCAGTACTTC; CDR3 protein: CSALRNEQYF
J gene: TRBJ1-2; V gene: TRBV2; clone size: many; D gene: NA; CDR3 DNA: TGTGCCAGCAGTACCAATGGGTATGGCTACACCTTC; CDR3 protein: CASSTNGYGYTF
J gene: TRBJ1-6; V gene: TRBV5-1; clone size: few; D gene: TRBD1; CDR3 DNA: TGCGCCAGCAGCGCTACAGGGGGCCGTAATTCACCCCTCCACTTT; CDR3 protein: CASSATGGRNSPLHF
J gene: TRBJ1-6; V gene: TRBV7-2; clone size: many; D gene: NA; CDR3 DNA: TGTGCCAGCACCCCGGGGGGTTCACCCCTCCACTTT; CDR3 protein: CASTPGGSPLHF
J gene: TRBJ1-1; V gene: TRBV28; clone size: NA; D gene: NA; CDR3 DNA: TGTGCCAGCACTACCGACACTGAAGCTTTCTTT; CDR3 protein: CASTTDTEAFF
J gene: TRBJ2-3; V gene: TRBV12-3/TRBV12-4; clone size: NA; D gene: TRBD1; CDR3 DNA: TGTGCCAGCAGTCCTTACGCGGACAGGGCCAACCCCACAGATACGCAGTATTTT; CDR3 protein: CASSPYADRANPTDTQYF
J gene: TRBJ2-1; V gene: TRBV30; clone size: many; D gene: NA; CDR3 DNA: TGTGCCTGGATAACCGATTACTACAATGAGCAGTTCTTC; CDR3 protein: CAWITDYYNEQFF
J gene: TRBJ1-2; V gene: TRBV6-1; clone size: medium-sized; D gene: NA; CDR3 DNA: TGTGCCAGCAGTTTGGGGGGAGGCTATGGCTACACCTTC; CDR3 protein: CASSLGGGYGYTF
J gene: TRBJ2-5; V gene: TRBV5-1; clone size: medium-sized; D gene: NA; CDR3 DNA: TGCGCCAGCAGCACAGCGGAGGGGGGCCCCCAAGAGACCCAGTACTTC; CDR3 protein: CASSTAEGGPQETQYF
J gene: TRBJ1-5; V gene: TRBV27; clone size: few; D gene: NA; CDR3 DNA: TGTGCCAGCAGGGGGGCAGGGGATTGGTGTGAGAGCAATCAGCCCCAGCATTTT; CDR3 protein: CASRGAGDWCESNQPQHF
J gene: TRBJ2-2; V gene: TRBV5-1; clone size: NA; D gene: NA; CDR3 DNA: TGCGCCAGCAGCTCCAACACTATCTCCACCGGGGAGCTGTTTTTT; CDR3 protein: CASSSNTISTGELFF
J gene: TRBJ2-3; V gene: TRBV7-6; clone size: NA; D gene: NA; CDR3 DNA: TGTGCCAGCAGCCTATGGACAGCAGTCACAGATACCCAGTATTTT; CDR3 protein: CASSLWTAVTDTQYF
J gene: TRBJ1-5; V gene: TRBV15; clone size: NA; D gene: NA; CDR3 DNA: TGTGCCACCAGCCCCTTGGGAAGGGATAGCAATCAGCCCCAGCATTTT; CDR3 protein: CATSPLGRDSNQPQHF
J gene: TRBJ2-5; V gene: TRBV28; clone size: many; D gene: TRBD2; CDR3 DNA: TGTGCCAGCAGCCCTTTAGCGGGAGGGGGGGAGACCCAGTACTTC; CDR3 protein: CASSPLAGGGETQYF
J gene: TRBJ2-5; V gene: TRBV2; clone size: few; D gene: TRBD1; CDR3 DNA: TGTGCCAGCTCCTCCCAGGGACAGCGAGAGACCCAGTACTTC; CDR3 protein: CASSSQGQRETQYF
J gene: TRBJ2-7; V gene: TRBV10-3; clone size: few; D gene: NA; CDR3 DNA: TGTGCCATCAGGGGCGGGACAGTCACCTACGAGCAGTACTTC; CDR3 protein: CAIRGGTVTYEQYF
J gene: TRBJ2-4; V gene: TRBV18; clone size: many; D gene: TRBD1; CDR3 DNA: TGTGCCAGCTCACAGGACAGGGGAGTGGAAAACATTCAGTACTTC; CDR3 protein: CASSQDRGVENIQYF
J gene: TRBJ2-1; V gene: TRBV28; clone size: few; D gene: NA; CDR3 DNA: TGTGCCAGCATTTTTCTGGAGACCGACAATGAGCAGTTCTTC; CDR3 protein: CASIFLETDNEQFF